The 17 T cell receptor beta chains reported below all come from one sample, sequenced in a study of shared clonotypes between healthy human individuals. It was CD45RO-negative cells, positively selected for CCR7, that made up naive CD8 cells, with terminally differentiated effector memory CD45RA+ cells excluded. Clones were sequenced by immunoSEQ multiplex PCR, and TCRdb holds only the in-frame ones, with some missing. Of around 1.9 million clones listed, roughly 91% were seen once; the top ten hold around 1.7%. Sequenced input: naive CD8+ T cells from PBMCs. The receptor set was obtained from a man between 18 and 35 years old in good health. Some clones in this sample may be carry-over from other donors' samples.

The CDR3 DNA reads as TGTGCCAGCAGTATCTCGGACGGTGGAACTGAAGCTTTCTTT. This codes for CASSISDGGTEAFF. This chain connects TRBV27 to TRBJ1-1; D is uncertain. Deletions cut 5 bases from V and 5 bases from J, with 15 bases between. Germline lookup yields CDR1 MNHEY and CDR2 SMNVEV (reference sequence). The CDR3 sequence is 14 residues long.

The chain recombines TRBV5-4 with TRBJ2-7, with a possible D match to TRBD1 (5 bases). Between the trimmed V and J ends, which lost 2 bases and 0 bases, there was a span of 6 bases. The V gene's germline CDR1 is SGHNT and CDR2 YYREEE (reference sequence). The CDR3 runs to 13 residues. As DNA, the CDR3 is TGTGCCAGCAGCTTAACAGGCTCCTACGAGCAGTACTTC. Translation gives CASSLTGSYEQYF. The full variable domain, in which reference TRBV5-4 and TRBJ2-7 provide the parts outside the CDR3, is ETGVTQSPTHLIKTRGQQVTLRCSSQSGHNTVSWYQQALGQGPQFIFQYYREEENGRGNFPPRFSGLQFPNYSSELNVNALELDDSALYLCASSLTGSYEQYFGPGTRLTVT.

The CDR3 DNA reads TGTGCCAGCAGCCAGGCGGGGTTTGCCTACGAGCAGTACTTC. This sequence encodes CASSQAGFAYEQYF. The chain is built from TRBV14 and TRBJ2-7; TRBD2 might be the D (6 bases). The germline CDR1 and CDR2 sequences are SGHDN and FVKESK. This CDR3 region has 14 residues. Trimming took 3 bases from V and 2 from J, leaving 11 bases between them.

This clone appeared once. The V and J genes are TRBV11-1 and TRBJ2-7, with 7 bases identical to TRBD1. Germline CDR1 and CDR2: SGHAT and FQDESV (reference sequence). The CDR3 covers 14 residues. V shed 6 bases and J 2 bases; nucleotides not matched to a gene: 7. Here the CDR3 DNA reads TGTGCCAGCAGTCAAGACAGGGTAACCTACGAGCAGTACTTC. Amino acid sequence: CASSQDRVTYEQYF.

Only one count was recorded for this clone. The gene calls are TRBV7-7 and TRBJ1-5; 8 bases are a match to TRBD1. The germline gives CDR1 SSHAT, CDR2 FNYEAQ (reference sequence). There are 12 residues in the CDR3. The V segment lost 4 bases and the J segment 10 bases; nucleotides outside the gene matches: 3. CDR3 amino acids: CASSWDRQPQHF. The CDR3 DNA reads as TGTGCCAGCAGCTGGGACAGGCAACCCCAGCATTTT.

The V call is TRBV7-9, the J call TRBJ1-1; maybe TRBD1 (5 bases). The CDR3 consists of 13 residues. The germline V and J ends were trimmed by 2 bases and 7 bases, with 11 bases remaining between them. Germline V gene sequence: CDR1 SEHNR, CDR2 FQNEAQ (reference sequence). DNA for the CDR3: TGTGCCAGCAGCTTACGGGGGTACGGTGAAGCTTTCTTT. Its protein product is CASSLRGYGEAFF.

The J gene is TRBJ1-4, the V gene TRBV7-6, with D hard to call. The CDR3 is made up of 14 amino acids. Trimming stripped 5 bases from V and 8 bases from J, with 15 bases between. Germline V lookup: CDR1 SGHVS, CDR2 FNYEAQ. The CDR3 sequence is CASSQRARREKLFF. CDR3 coding DNA: TGTGCCAGCAGCCAACGGGCAAGGAGGGAAAAACTGTTTTTT.

This chain connects TRBV19 to TRBJ1-5; D possibly corresponds to TRBD1 (6 bases). Trimming left V 5 bases short and J 3 bases short, with 14 bases between. The CDR3 runs to 15 residues. The germline gives CDR1 LNHDA, CDR2 SQIVND (reference sequence). CDR3 bases: TGTGCCAGTAGTTCAGGGGAGACAGTCAATCAGCCCCAGCATTTT. Amino acids: CASSSGETVNQPQHF.

J is TRBJ2-2 and V is TRBV18; 10 bases map to TRBD2. CDR3 length: 20 residues. Germline loops: CDR1 KGHSH, CDR2 LQKENI. The V segment lost 3 bases and the J segment 2 bases; nucleotides outside the gene matches: 15. This CDR3 reads CASSPSGAGGPVRNTGELFF. CDR3 DNA: TGTGCCAGCTCACCGTCCGGAGCGGGAGGGCCAGTTAGAAACACCGGGGAGCTGTTTTTT.

This rearrangement joins TRBV27 to TRBJ1-1; D might be TRBD1 (6 bases). V was trimmed by 3 bases and J by 6 bases, leaving 11 bases between them. CDR1 MNHEY and CDR2 SMNVEV come from the germline V gene (reference sequence). The length of the CDR3 is 13 residues. This CDR3 is CASSFGTPAEAFF. CDR3 in DNA: TGTGCCAGCAGTTTCGGGACACCAGCTGAAGCTTTCTTT.

The chain recombines TRBV4-2 with TRBJ2-5; possibly TRBD2 for D (6 bases). Germline values: CDR1 LGHNA, CDR2 YNFKEQ. The V end lost 3 bases, the J end lost 4 bases, and 9 bases lay between the germline ends. There are 13 residues in the CDR3. This chain's CDR3 is CASSQNSGETQYF. The CDR3 DNA is TGTGCCAGCAGCCAGAATAGCGGAGAGACCCAGTACTTC.

The chain joins TRBV29-1 to TRBJ1-2; D gene uncertain. V lost 7 bases and J lost 6, with 15 bases in between. The germline V gene has CDR1 SQVTM and CDR2 ANQGSEA. The CDR3 spans 12 residues. The CDR3, as DNA: TGCAGCGCTGTCTCGTCCGGGGATGGCTACACCTTC. It is translated as CSAVSSGDGYTF. Filled out from reference TRBV29-1 and TRBJ1-2, the complete variable domain reads SAVISQKPSRDICQRGTSLTIQCQVDSQVTMMFWYRQQPGQSLTLIATANQGSEATYESGFVIDKFPISRPNLTFSTLTVSNMSPEDSSIYLCSAVSSGDGYTFGSGTRLTVV.

The rearrangement uses TRBV28 and TRBJ2-3; D gene uncertain. Trimming shortened V by 5 bases and J by 5 bases, and 14 bases separated the two germline ends. This CDR3 region has 14 residues. Germline loops: CDR1 MDHEN, CDR2 SYDVKM. The CDR3 DNA is TGTGCCAGCAGTCCATACAATCGGGTAGATACGCAGTATTTT. Translating it yields CASSPYNRVDTQYF. The complete variable domain, with remaining parts taken from reference TRBV28 and TRBJ2-3, reads DVKVTQSSRYLVKRTGEKVFLECVQDMDHENMFWYRQDPGLGLRLIYFSYDVKMKEKGDIPEGYSVSREKKERFSLILESASTNQTSMYLCASSPYNRVDTQYFGPGTRLTVL.

The rearrangement links TRBV6-5 to TRBJ2-2, with TRBD1 as a possible D gene (6 bases). Per the germline V gene, CDR1 is MNHEY and CDR2 is SVGAGI. Between the trimmed V and J ends, which lost 5 bases and 4 bases, there was a span of 14 bases. CDR3 size: 15 residues. The CDR3 DNA is TGTGCCAGCAGTACCCGGACAGATGGCACCGGGGAGCTGTTTTTT. It codes for CASSTRTDGTGELFF.

The chain joins TRBV2 to TRBJ2-3; TRBD2 matches at 9 bases. The ends lost 6 bases at V and 2 bases at J; junction bases unmatched: 9. CDR3 size: 16 residues. Germline lookup yields CDR1 SNHLY and CDR2 FYNNEI. CDR3 DNA: TGTGCCAGCAGGGTCACTAGCGGGTCCTCCACAGATACGCAGTATTTT. Translation: CASRVTSGSSTDTQYF.

This chain connects TRBV9 to TRBJ1-3, with TRBD1 as a possible D gene (5 bases). The CDR3 is 16 residues long. The germline V gene has CDR1 SGDLS and CDR2 YYNGEE. The germline V and J ends were trimmed by 1 base and 0 bases, with 11 bases remaining between them. CDR3 DNA: TGTGCCAGCAGCGTATCAGGGACCCCCTCTGGAAACACCATATATTTT. As protein: CASSVSGTPSGNTIYF.

This clone was seen a handful of times. The chain is built from TRBV6-6 and TRBJ2-7; possibly TRBD2 for D (5 bases). The ends were cut back, 10 bases at V and 6 bases at J, with 10 bases in the middle. This CDR3 is 10 amino acids long. Per germline, CDR1 MNHNY and CDR2 SVGAGI (reference sequence). The CDR3 reads CATREFEQYF. CDR3 coding DNA: TGTGCCACCCGGGAATTCGAGCAGTACTTC.